The next 22 T cell receptor beta chains were all read from a single sample in a study of blood T cell repertoires in COVID-19. Repertoires were generated with immunoSEQ multiplex PCR, while TCRdb's copy carries only in-frame clones and drops some. Of 250,000 to 300,000 clones in the sample, around 90% were seen once. The sequencing sample was made of peripheral blood. These receptors all come from a woman aged 60-75 years with COVID-19, enrolled during active disease.

This clone was picked up one time. The chain links TRBV6-5 to TRBJ2-7; D is perhaps TRBD2 (5 bases). The CDR3 contains 13 residues. V was cut by 2 bases and J by 6 bases, with 11 bases left in between. Looked up from germline, CDR1 is MNHEY and CDR2 is SVGAGI. CDR3 region: CASSYRGKGEQYF. CDR3 DNA sequence: TGTGCCAGCAGTTACCGGGGAAAGGGCGAGCAGTACTTC.

CDR3 sequence: CAWRGDRGKAGYTF. The DNA of the CDR3 is TGTGCCTGGAGGGGGGACAGGGGAAAGGCGGGCTACACCTTC. The V and J genes are TRBV30 and TRBJ1-2, with 10 bases aligning to TRBD1. V lost 3 bases and J lost 8; bases outside the gene matches: 9. The CDR3 spans 14 residues. Germline assignment: CDR1 GTSNPN and CDR2 SVGIG (reference sequence).

The chain recombines TRBV4-1 with TRBJ2-5; 10 bases line up with TRBD1. Trimming took 0 bases from V and 8 from J; bases not matched to a gene: 9. Germline V gene lookup returns CDR1 MGHRA and CDR2 YSYEKL. CDR3 length: 16 amino acids. CDR3 in DNA: TGCGCCAGCAGCCAAGATTGGACAGGGGGGATGAGAACCCAGTACTTC. It codes for CASSQDWTGGMRTQYF.

There are a few counts of this clone. The V call is TRBV5-4, the J call TRBJ1-5; unclear D gene. Trimming took 0 bases from V and 0 from J, leaving 7 bases between them. Per the germline V gene, CDR1 is SGHNT and CDR2 is YYREEE (reference sequence). The CDR3 is 15 amino acids. This chain's CDR3 is CASSLGGSSNQPQHF. Written as DNA, the CDR3 is TGTGCCAGCAGCTTGGGAGGGTCTAGCAATCAGCCCCAGCATTTT. Looking up the rest from reference TRBV5-4 and TRBJ1-5 gives the full variable domain: ETGVTQSPTHLIKTRGQQVTLRCSSQSGHNTVSWYQQALGQGPQFIFQYYREEENGRGNFPPRFSGLQFPNYSSELNVNALELDDSALYLCASSLGGSSNQPQHFGDGTRLSIL.

This chain connects TRBV2 to TRBJ1-6, with D maybe TRBD1 (5 bases). Deletions cut 7 bases from V and 15 bases from J, with 25 bases between. The CDR3 covers 15 residues. Germline V gene sequence: CDR1 SNHLY, CDR2 FYNNEI. The CDR3 nucleotides are TGTGCCAGCACCTCTCAAGTAGGCAGGGCCTCGGGCCTCCACTTT. Translating gives CASTSQVGRASGLHF.

The chain employs TRBV5-3 and TRBJ1-1, with 11 positions matching TRBD1. TRBV5-3 is treated as an ORF (open reading frame) with a function not yet certain. Unmatched junction bases numbered 12, after V lost 4 bases and J lost 7 bases. The CDR3 totals 16 residues. This CDR3 reads CARSRVRDRGSGEAFF. In nucleotides, the CDR3 is TGTGCCAGAAGCCGAGTCCGGGACAGGGGGTCCGGTGAAGCTTTCTTT.

This chain joins TRBV16 and TRBJ1-5; D is possibly TRBD1 (6 bases). Germline values: CDR1 KGHSY, CDR2 FQNENV. V was clipped by 0 bases and J by 6 bases, with 12 bases between them. The CDR3 extends over 15 amino acids. CDR3 sequence reads: CASSQSPGAGQPQHF. The DNA for the CDR3 is TGTGCCAGCAGCCAATCGCCAGGGGCCGGTCAGCCCCAGCATTTT.

This chain connects TRBV5-1 to TRBJ1-6; 10 nucleotides match TRBD1. Germline assignment: CDR1 SGHRS and CDR2 YFSETQ. Trimming cost V 5 bases and J 10 bases; bases outside gene matches: 6. The CDR3 contains 14 residues. CDR3 sequence: CASSPGQGLSPLHF. In nucleotides, the CDR3 is TGCGCCAGCAGTCCGGGACAGGGGTTATCACCCCTCCACTTT.

V gene TRBV19 combines with J gene TRBJ1-6; 9 bases line up with TRBD1. Germline-derived CDR1 and CDR2 are LNHDA and SQIVND (reference sequence). CDR3 size: 20 residues. V lost 7 bases, J lost 0 bases, and 16 bases stayed unmatched. This chain's CDR3 is CASKVRGTGGGSSYNSPLHF. The CDR3 nucleotides are TGTGCCAGTAAGGTAAGGGGAACAGGGGGCGGAAGCTCCTATAATTCACCCCTCCACTTT.

The chain combines TRBV4-3 with TRBJ2-5; possibly TRBD1 for D (6 bases). Deletions cut 4 bases from V and 5 bases from J, with 11 bases between. The CDR3 runs 13 residues. In germline, CDR1 is LGHNA, CDR2 YSLEER. The DNA of the CDR3 is TGCGCCAGCAGCCTTGGACAGAAGGAGACCCAGTACTTC. The encoded protein is CASSLGQKETQYF.

The J gene is TRBJ1-4, the V gene TRBV12-3 or TRBV12-4, with TRBD1 identical over 7 bases. V lost 7 bases, J lost 8 bases, and 7 bases stayed unmatched. The CDR3 runs 13 residues. The CDR3 region is CASTNYRGEKLFF. The CDR3 DNA sequence: TGTGCCAGCACCAACTACAGGGGAGAAAAACTGTTTTTT.

The rearrangement links TRBV21-1 to TRBJ2-1; the table assigns TRBD1, which was not confirmed against the DNA. TRBV21-1 is designated a pseudogene. CDR3 length: 14 residues. CDR3 in DNA: TGTGCCAGCAGCACCCGGACAGGGGGCCCTGAGCAGTTCTTC. Translated, it gives CASSTRTGGPEQFF.

The gene calls are TRBV7-2 and TRBJ2-1; D may be TRBD2 (6 bases). The germline CDR1 and CDR2 sequences are SGHTA and FQGNSA. V gave up 0 bases and J gave up 9 bases, with 18 bases separating them. This CDR3 has 16 residues. CDR3 nucleotide sequence: TGTGCCAGCAGCTTAGCGGGGGGATCGGGCAAGCGTGAGCAGTTCTTC. The encoded protein is CASSLAGGSGKREQFF.

V is TRBV6-5 and J is TRBJ1-2, with D possibly being TRBD1 (5 bases). CDR3 size: 15 residues. Germline V gene sequence: CDR1 MNHEY, CDR2 SVGAGI. V lost 0 bases and J 0 bases, leaving 8 bases between the germline ends. CDR3 region: CASSYSTDPNYGYTF. In DNA, the CDR3 is TGTGCCAGCAGTTACTCGACAGACCCTAACTATGGCTACACCTTC.

The chain combines TRBV18 with TRBJ1-4; D uncertain. CDR3 length equals 14 residues. V lost 2 bases to trimming and J lost 6 bases, with 10 bases between them. Germline V lookup: CDR1 KGHSH, CDR2 LQKENI. The CDR3 loop is CASSPGPGDEKLFF. The CDR3 coding sequence is TGTGCCAGCTCACCAGGGCCCGGGGATGAAAAACTGTTTTTT.

The V call is TRBV7-9, the J call TRBJ1-1, with TRBD1 identical over 9 bases. Germline values: CDR1 SEHNR, CDR2 FQNEAQ (reference sequence). The CDR3 runs 15 residues. Losses at the gene ends were 5 bases for V and 2 bases for J; bases not matched to a gene: 6. This chain's CDR3 is CASSPQTGGNTEAFF. Here the CDR3 DNA reads TGTGCCAGCAGCCCCCAGACAGGGGGTAACACTGAAGCTTTCTTT.

The gene calls are TRBV5-1 and TRBJ2-1; 10 bases are shared with TRBD2. The CDR3 is 15 residues long. Unmatched junction bases numbered 3, after V lost 4 bases and J lost 2 bases. Germline V CDR1 and CDR2: SGHRS, YFSETQ. Here the CDR3 reads CASSLAGAAYNEQFF. CDR3 in DNA: TGCGCCAGCAGCCTAGCGGGGGCCGCCTACAATGAGCAGTTCTTC. Combining the CDR3 with reference TRBV5-1 and TRBJ2-1 gives the whole variable domain KAGVTQTPRYLIKTRGQQVTLSCSPISGHRSVSWYQQTPGQGLQFLFEYFSETQRNKGNFPGRFSGRQFSNSRSEMNVSTLELGDSALYLCASSLAGAAYNEQFFGPGTRLTVL.

This chain connects TRBV6-5 to TRBJ1-1; possible D gene TRBD1, 6 bases. Germline CDR1 and CDR2: MNHEY and SVGAGI. The CDR3 loop spans 13 amino acids. The V end lost 10 bases, the J end lost 0 bases, and 12 bases lay between the germline ends. The CDR3 is CATWTEMNTEAFF. The CDR3 region has the DNA TGTGCCACCTGGACAGAAATGAACACTGAAGCTTTCTTT.

V usage is TRBV7-2 and J usage is TRBJ1-1; a possible D gene is TRBD1 (5 bases). The CDR3 is 13 residues long. V lost 0 bases, J lost 11 bases, and 13 bases lay in between. Germline-derived CDR1 and CDR2 are SGHTA and FQGNSA. In DNA form, the CDR3 reads TGTGCCAGCAGCTTAGCAGGTTCGGGGGGGGCTTTCTTT. Its translation is CASSLAGSGGAFF. The entire variable domain, with the rest obtained from reference TRBV7-2 and TRBJ1-1, is as follows: GAGVSQSPSNKVTEKGKDVELRCDPISGHTALYWYRQSLGQGLEFLIYFQGNSAPDKSGLPSDRFSAERTGGSVSTLTIQRTQQEDSAVYLCASSLAGSGGAFFGQGTRLTVV.

The chain uses TRBV7-2 and TRBJ1-2, with D unresolved. V lost 3 bases and J 4 bases, leaving 12 bases between the germline ends. CDR1 and CDR2 from the germline V gene are SGHTA and FQGNSA. The CDR3 length is 14 residues. CDR3 protein: CASSFYRESYGYTF. CDR3 nucleotide sequence: TGTGCCAGCAGCTTCTACCGGGAAAGCTATGGCTACACCTTC.

Note on this clone: Other DNA sequences in this specimen translate into the identical CDR3. The chain employs TRBV20-1 and TRBJ1-1, with unresolved D. Germline V gene lookup returns CDR1 DFQATT and CDR2 SNEGSKA (reference sequence). Trimming took 3 bases from V and 1 from J, leaving 12 bases between them. This CDR3 has 14 amino acids. The CDR3 here is CSASSRQANTEAFF. CDR3 DNA sequence: TGCAGTGCTAGTAGCCGCCAGGCGAACACTGAAGCTTTCTTT.

This chain links TRBV6-6 with TRBJ1-1, with D perhaps TRBD1 (5 bases). The V gene's germline CDR1 is MNHNY and CDR2 SVGAGI (reference sequence). Trimming took off 5 bases at V and 1 base at J, with 11 bases between the two ends. CDR3 length equals 14 residues. CDR3 sequence: CASSTTAENTEAFF. The CDR3 DNA follows: TGTGCCAGCAGTACGACAGCCGAGAACACTGAAGCTTTCTTT.